This T cell receptor beta chain was obtained from a study of blood T cell repertoires in COVID-19. On the study more broadly: Both acute and convalescent COVID-19 samples were obtained from the United States, Italy and Spain. The analysed material was cDNA or gDNA that came from T cells, B-cell-depleted T cells, or PBMCs.

Per the original methods: Amplification with reference gene primers provided the estimates of nucleated cell counts. Sequenced by immunoSEQ multiplex PCR; TCRdb stores in-frame clones only, minus some. The DNA was the basis for D and trimming; V, J and clone size are from that table. The sample lists about 420,000 clones; about 90% were seen once. From germline, CDR1 is SGHNT and CDR2 YENEEA. The CDR3 runs to 17 residues. J lost 0 bases, V lost 5 bases, and 6 bases had no gene match. The chain employs TRBV11-3 and TRBJ2-1; 11 bases line up with TRBD2. This receptor was identified in a man in his late teens or twenties with COVID-19, enrolled during active disease. The material sequenced was peripheral blood. The CDR3 coding sequence is TGTGCCAGCAGCCTTAGCGGGAGGGCCAGCTCCTACAATGAGCAGTTCTTC. Its protein is CASSLSGRASSYNEQFF.